This T cell receptor beta chain was recovered during a study of shared clonotypes between healthy human individuals (dated by TCRdb to about 2020). Turning to the overall study: The cohort included three men and a couple of women between 18 and 49 years of age. For each donor, CD4 naive and CD4 memory were each given three plates, CD8 naive was given two plates, and CD8 memory was given one plate. To estimate repertoire size and how much clonotypes are shared between individuals, the study performed deep sequencing of blood TCR repertoires from a handful of healthy adults. Different laboratories and diverse techniques were used to prepare libraries and sequence TCR repertoires, to increase sequencing depth and limit assay-specific biases. Between about 0.94 and 8.9 billion PBMCs per donor were obtained by leukapheresis.

TCR CDR3 regions were amplified from genomic DNA by multiplex PCR using the deep immunoSEQ assay. Extracted genomic DNA from each cell subset was distributed evenly across all wells of several immunoSEQ 96-well plates, and each plate was treated as a replicate. For sorted subsets, around 0.2 ug of genomic DNA, equivalent to roughly 30,000 T cell genomes, went into each replicate PCR. Purified libraries were measured with a Qubit 3.0 fluorometer, size-checked on a Bioanalyzer 2100, and measured again with the KAPA Library Quantification kit. Each immunoSEQ 96-well plate was sequenced on its own single-read 150-cycle Illumina NextSeq 550 flow cell. In the original analysis: The immunoSEQ output contained only junctional sequences without quality scores, so filtering could not match that applied to full-length reads. Sequences were annotated with PyIR, a Python wrapper for IgBLAST v1.9, using IMGT germline references to assign V/J genes and CDR3. Reads with weak V/J assignments (E-value above 1e-6), missing CDR3, stop codons, out-of-frame junctions, or ambiguous translated residues were removed. V3J clonotypes were defined as sequences sharing the same inferred V gene, J gene, and CDR3 amino acid sequence. The percentage overlap between two repertoires was calculated by dividing the number of shared unique clonotypes by the size of the smaller repertoire. RTK rarefaction, the Chao1 estimator, and Recon v2.1 estimates of unobserved clonotypes were used to assess repertoire richness. Generation probabilities for all TCRbeta clonotypes obtained by the gDNA method from a handful of donors were computed using OLGA. TCRdb holds this immuneACCESS table with in-frame rearrangements only. Some clones are missing; in checked studies, unresolved V genes explain under half, and the rest has no known cause. Clone size and the V and J calls come from that table; the DNA yielded D and trimming. The sample records fewer than 1.8 million clones, approximately 98.5% of which are singletons. The leading ten clones occupy 0.36% of the sample.

V and J are truncated by 5 bases and 15 bases respectively, leaving an intervening sequence of 14 bases. From the cysteine through the phenylalanine, the CDR3 covers 11 amino acids. Only the CDR3 part of the read is kept: 33 bases, read in frame from the first base. The CDR1 and CDR2 encoded by the germline V gene are SGHAT and FQNNGV. The donors were healthy, HIV-negative adults who had no recently reported acute infections or vaccinations. All donors were Caucasian adults living in Nashville, Tennessee, USA. CD4+ T cells were enriched by magnetic negative selection, after which naive cells were positively selected on CD45RA and the negative fraction was taken as the memory subset. Blood was collected by leukapheresis, and PBMCs were isolated by Ficoll-Histopaque density gradient centrifugation and then cryopreserved in liquid nitrogen vapor phase. Analytical flow cytometry was used to check the purity and quantity of every magnetically sorted T cell population. Genomic DNA was isolated from each sorted fraction and quantified by UV absorbance on a Nanodrop 2000c.

Concerning this clone itself: This receptor's antigen is unknown. There are no base qualities to consult, and no much larger clone falls within one base.

Broad study findings and their caveats: Because the study included only a small number of donors, the genetic and exposure-history diversity represented was limited. Naive subsets generally had larger estimated clonotype richness than memory subsets. Across a handful of donors, about 5.2% of naive CD4, approximately 3.5% of naive CD8, about 2% of memory CD4, and approximately 0.42% of memory CD8 clonotypes were shared. Higher generation probabilities were observed for clonotypes shared by all four sorted-subset donors than for non-shared clonotypes. Even with the large sequencing depth, rarefaction of the sorted-subset datasets indicated that sequencing was incomplete. Sampling was restricted to blood, and TCR repertoires in tissue are likely to differ from TCR repertoires in blood. Based on pairwise subsampling, the degree of clonotype sharing among donors was expected to be affected by sequencing depth.

The TCR sequence derives from a man aged 30 to 45 in good health. The sample comprised naive CD4+ T cells sorted from blood. Explained via the paper, the cell subset or site label denotes: CD45RA+ positively selected. This chain is built from TRBV11-2 and TRBJ2-1, with no D gene named confidently. This receptor carries the CDR3 CASSTGPSAFF. DNA sequence: TGTGCCAGCAGCACCGGCCCATCGGCGTTCTTC.